The rows below give T cell receptor beta chains drawn from one sample of a study of siplizumab effects on memory and regulatory T cells. Generated by immunoSEQ multiplex PCR, the TCRdb table keeps only in-frame clones and is missing some. The repertoire holds about 110,000 clones, with roughly 92% as singletons. Sequencing input: CD4+ T cells sorted from blood. The receptors were sampled from a human donor in good health. Each CDR3 is given without its conserved first and last residue.

>TRBV5-1
ASSLDSGLGGSTEAF
>TRBV19
ASSIGGTLRAQPQH
>TRBV19
ASSISGSGGYT
>TRBV18
ASSPPMRREAF
>TRBV6-6
ASSAGGADYGYT
>TRBV5-4
ASSLASSSGYNEQF
>TRBV18
ASSPPPPYNEQF
>TRBV4-1
ASSQASQGSGGYT
>TRBV5-1
ASSLTGDSTEAF
>TRBV19
ASSSREGNYGYT
>TRBV7-2
ASSTQLADNEQF
>TRBV6-1
ASMGQSSYNSPLH
>TRBV7-9
ASSAIQGLSYEQY
>TRBV6-5
ASSTGSGANVLT
>TRBV5-1
ASSVLGAYGYT
>TRBV7-2
ASSRTRITDTQY